At least ten counts were recorded for the clone carrying this T cell receptor (beta chain). As yet, its antigen is unknown. TCRdb used MiXCR to reprocess the 5' RACE reads, holding one entry per CDR3 protein. The table records some 800,000 distinct CDR3 sequences, about 11% of them present only once. The data stem from a study of CD8 T cells in ankylosing spondylitis. General study results and limits: Relatively rare in peripheral blood, disease-linked clones were also CD8+. As reported, disease-linked clones showed significant enrichment in matched ankylosing spondylitis synovial fluid. Ankylosing spondylitis blood appeared to be characterized by a TCR beta motif of roughly eight highly homologous variants.

This CDR3 is 15 amino acids long. Per germline, CDR1 SGHVS and CDR2 FQNEAQ. The ends lost 1 base at V and 2 bases at J; junction bases unmatched: 4. The chain recombines TRBV7-8 with TRBJ1-2; 7 bases line up with TRBD1. The sequenced sample consisted of blood, either unsorted or a sorted T cell fraction (not recorded which). This clonotype was obtained from a male donor with ankylosing spondylitis. CDR3 in DNA: TGTGCCAGCAGCTTAGTTAGGGGGCAGAACTATGGCTACACCTTC. The encoded protein is CASSLVRGQNYGYTF.